One sample yielded the 20 T cell receptor beta chains listed below, sequenced in a study of blood T cell repertoires in COVID-19. The protocol was immunoSEQ multiplex PCR, while the TCRdb copy is restricted to in-frame clones and leaves out a portion. The table shows 30,000 to 35,000 clones, with about 93% occurring only once. The sequenced material came from peripheral blood. Source of these receptors: a human donor in a cohort sampled during active COVID-19.

This sequence joins TRBV20-1 and TRBJ2-7; perhaps TRBD2 as D (6 bases). The germline gives CDR1 DFQATT, CDR2 SNEGSKA (reference sequence). Between the trimmed V and J ends, which lost 3 bases and 7 bases, there was a span of 10 bases. The CDR3 is 11 amino acids. CDR3 nucleotide sequence: TGCAGTGCTAGCGGGAGCCGGGAGCAGTACTTC. This translates into CSASGSREQYF.

This clone showed up just once. V is TRBV5-6 and J is TRBJ1-5; no clear D gene. This CDR3 spans 14 amino acids. V lost 0 bases, J lost 3 bases, and 7 bases lay in between. Germline CDR1 and CDR2: SGHDT and YYEEEE. The CDR3 sequence: CASSLGRFNQPQHF. For the CDR3, the DNA is TGTGCCAGCAGCTTGGGCAGATTCAATCAGCCCCAGCATTTT.

The chain couples TRBV6-4 to TRBJ1-5; TRBD1 is a possible D gene (6 bases). The CDR3 covers 14 residues. The V end was cut by 6 bases, the J end by 3 bases, with 12 bases between. Germline CDR1 reads MRHNA; CDR2 reads SNTAGT. The CDR3 DNA is TGTGCCAGCAGAGGGGGGGGTTCCAATCAGCCCCAGCATTTT. Amino acid sequence: CASRGGGSNQPQHF.

The chain recombines TRBV7-8 with TRBJ2-7, with 9 bases aligning to TRBD2. Germline V lookup: CDR1 SGHVS, CDR2 FQNEAQ. Losses at the gene ends were 2 bases for V and 1 base for J; bases not matched to a gene: 6. This CDR3 is 16 amino acids long. Here the CDR3 reads CASSLNSGSLSYEQYF. Written as DNA, the CDR3 is TGTGCCAGCAGCTTAAATAGCGGGAGCCTATCCTACGAGCAGTACTTC.

The DNA for the CDR3 is TGTGCCATCAGTGATTTACTAGCGGGAGTCTACGAGCAGTACTTC. It translates to CAISDLLAGVYEQYF. This sequence joins TRBV10-3 and TRBJ2-7; 11 bases fit TRBD2. The CDR3 is 15 amino acids. CDR1 and CDR2 (germline): ENHRY, SYGVKD. V lost 3 bases to trimming and J lost 3 bases; unmatched junction nucleotides: 4.

This CDR3 reads CASSYPTGVGNEQFF. CDR3 in DNA: TGTGCCAGCAGTTATCCGACAGGGGTTGGCAATGAGCAGTTCTTC. This chain connects TRBV6-6 to TRBJ2-1, with 8 bases matching TRBD1. The V segment lost 3 bases and the J segment 6 bases; nucleotides outside the gene matches: 7. The CDR3 contains 15 residues. Germline CDR1 and CDR2: MNHNY and SVGAGI (reference sequence).

The genes are TRBV30 and TRBJ1-2, with 7 bases fitting TRBD1. V was clipped by 1 base and J by 4 bases; unmatched bases: 0. This CDR3 comprises 12 residues. Per the germline V gene, CDR1 is GTSNPN and CDR2 is SVGIG (reference sequence). The CDR3 sequence: CAWSGDSYGYTF. For the CDR3, the DNA is TGTGCCTGGAGTGGGGACAGCTATGGCTACACCTTC.

This clone was seen a single time. The V call is TRBV6-6, the J call TRBJ2-5; 7 nucleotides agree with TRBD2. The germline CDR1 and CDR2 sequences are MNHNY and SVGAGI (reference sequence). This CDR3 is built from 14 residues. The V and J ends lost 4 bases and 0 bases, in that order; junction bases with no gene match: 2. CDR3 DNA: TGTGCCAGCAGTTCAGGACTAGACCAAGAGACCCAGTACTTC. It codes for CASSSGLDQETQYF.

This chain joins TRBV18 and TRBJ2-1; D is possibly TRBD2 (7 bases). Trimming removed 4 bases at V and 7 bases at J, with 14 bases between. Germline CDR1 and CDR2: KGHSH and LQKENI. This CDR3 comprises 14 residues. The CDR3 loop reads CASSRGGPGNEQFF. The DNA of the CDR3 is TGTGCCAGCTCACGGGGGGGCCCGGGGAATGAGCAGTTCTTC.

V gene TRBV19 combines with J gene TRBJ2-7, with D possibly TRBD2 on 6 matching bases. The CDR3 loop spans 14 amino acids. Trimming shortened V by 4 bases and J by 3 bases, and 13 bases separated the two germline ends. Germline V gene data show CDR1 as LNHDA and CDR2 as SQIVND (reference sequence). CDR3 coding DNA: TGTGCCAGTAGTACCTTTTACGGGGGCTACGAGCAGTACTTC. Translation gives CASSTFYGGYEQYF. Full variable domain (outside the CDR3, taken from reference TRBV19 and TRBJ2-7): DGGITQSPKYLFRKEGQNVTLSCEQNLNHDAMYWYRQDPGQGLRLIYYSQIVNDFQKGDIAEGYSVSREKKESFPLTVTSAQKNPTAFYLCASSTFYGGYEQYFGPGTRLTVT.

The chain employs TRBV5-1 and TRBJ1-6; 11 nucleotides align to TRBD1. The CDR3 sequence is 18 residues long. The germline V gene encodes CDR1 SGHRS and CDR2 YFSETQ. V shed 5 bases, J shed 3 bases, and the junction held 10 bases outside the gene matches. The CDR3 region is CASRELLGTGGYNSPLHF. For the CDR3, the DNA is TGCGCCAGCAGGGAGTTGTTGGGGACAGGGGGCTATAATTCACCCCTCCACTTT.

The count of this clone is one. J is TRBJ2-1 and V is TRBV27; TRBD1 might be the D (6 bases). Trimming cost V 8 bases and J 0 bases, with 11 bases left between them. CDR3 length: 14 amino acids. Per germline, CDR1 MNHEY and CDR2 SMNVEV (reference sequence). Written as DNA, the CDR3 is TGTGCCAGCTCTACAGGGAGCTCCTACAATGAGCAGTTCTTC. Translating it yields CASSTGSSYNEQFF.

The V gene is TRBV7-9, the J gene TRBJ2-2; 13 nucleotides align to TRBD2. The junction had 17 bases not matched to a gene; V was cut back by 3 bases and J by 13 bases. This CDR3 has 18 amino acids. Germline V lookup: CDR1 SEHNR, CDR2 FQNEAQ (reference sequence). DNA of the CDR3: TGTGCCAGCAGCTTGGGGCCGGGACTAGCGGGAACACAGAGTGGGCTGTTTTTT. Translated, it gives CASSLGPGLAGTQSGLFF. Full variable domain (missing parts from reference TRBV7-9 and TRBJ2-2): DTGVSQNPRHKITKRGQNVTFRCDPISEHNRLYWYRQTLGQGPEFLTYFQNEAQLEKSRLLSDRFSAERPKGSFSTLEIQRTEQGDSAMYLCASSLGPGLAGTQSGLFFGEGSRLTVL.

The chain recombines TRBV19 with TRBJ1-2; TRBD1 agrees at 8 bases. Germline assignment: CDR1 LNHDA and CDR2 SQIVND (reference sequence). V was clipped by 3 bases and J by 4 bases; unmatched bases: 7. The CDR3 is made up of 15 amino acids. The CDR3 region is CASSMADRGPYGYTF. The CDR3 DNA is TGTGCCAGTAGTATGGCTGACAGGGGACCCTATGGCTACACCTTC.

The chain recombines TRBV2 with TRBJ1-6, with 7 bases matching TRBD1. Germline V lookup: CDR1 SNHLY, CDR2 FYNNEI. V shed 6 bases, J shed 1 base, and the junction held 3 bases outside the gene matches. The CDR3 sequence is 15 residues long. The CDR3 DNA reads as TGTGCCAGCAGGGTGACAGGGTCCTATAATTCACCCCTCCACTTT. This sequence encodes CASRVTGSYNSPLHF.

This sequence joins TRBV30 and TRBJ1-1, with unresolved D. V lost 0 bases and J 4 bases, leaving 3 bases between the germline ends. Germline V lookup: CDR1 GTSNPN, CDR2 SVGIG (reference sequence). This CDR3 is 11 amino acids long. This CDR3 is CAWSVSTEAFF. In DNA, the CDR3 is TGTGCCTGGAGTGTGAGCACTGAAGCTTTCTTT. The full variable domain, with the rest looked up from reference TRBV30 and TRBJ1-1, is SQTIHQWPATLVQPVGSPLSLECTVEGTSNPNLYWYRQAAGRGLQLLFYSVGIGQISSEVPQNLSASRPQDRQFILSSKKLLLSDSGFYLCAWSVSTEAFFGQGTRLTVV.

The rearrangement uses TRBV19 and TRBJ1-1; TRBD1 agrees at 7 bases. V lost 10 bases to trimming and J lost 1 base; unmatched junction nucleotides: 3. The CDR3 covers 12 residues. The V gene's germline CDR1 is LNHDA and CDR2 SQIVND (reference sequence). Here the CDR3 DNA reads TGTGCCATCCGACAGGGGAACACTGAAGCTTTCTTT. This gives the protein CAIRQGNTEAFF.

This chain connects TRBV10-3 to TRBJ2-7, with TRBD2 matching 8 bases. This CDR3 is 13 amino acids long. Germline CDR1 reads ENHRY; CDR2 reads SYGVKD. Unmatched junction bases numbered 4, after V lost 3 bases and J lost 6 bases. CDR3 protein: CAISDGGGREQYF. In DNA form, the CDR3 reads TGTGCCATCAGTGACGGGGGGGGGCGCGAGCAGTACTTC.

This chain links TRBV13 with TRBJ2-7; 10 positions match TRBD1. Germline V CDR1 and CDR2: PRHDT, FYEKMQ (reference sequence). The ends lost 5 bases at V and 2 bases at J; junction bases unmatched: 6. There are 15 residues in the CDR3. CDR3 in DNA: TGTGCCAGCAGCAACCGGGACAGGGGCGCCTACGAGCAGTACTTC. Its protein product is CASSNRDRGAYEQYF. Looking up the rest from reference TRBV13 and TRBJ2-7 gives the full variable domain: AAGVIQSPRHLIKEKRETATLKCYPIPRHDTVYWYQQGPGQDPQFLISFYEKMQSDKGSIPDRFSAQQFSDYHSELNMSSLELGDSALYFCASSNRDRGAYEQYFGPGTRLTVT.

The J gene is TRBJ2-7, the V gene TRBV4-2; 11 nucleotides align to TRBD2. This CDR3 comprises 20 residues. CDR1 is LGHNA and CDR2 is YNFKEQ in the germline V gene. Trimming took 0 bases from V and 2 from J; bases not matched to a gene: 15. The CDR3 spells CASSQDGLAGGHRNPYEQYF. DNA for the CDR3: TGTGCCAGCAGCCAAGATGGTCTAGCGGGGGGTCACAGAAACCCCTACGAGCAGTACTTC.